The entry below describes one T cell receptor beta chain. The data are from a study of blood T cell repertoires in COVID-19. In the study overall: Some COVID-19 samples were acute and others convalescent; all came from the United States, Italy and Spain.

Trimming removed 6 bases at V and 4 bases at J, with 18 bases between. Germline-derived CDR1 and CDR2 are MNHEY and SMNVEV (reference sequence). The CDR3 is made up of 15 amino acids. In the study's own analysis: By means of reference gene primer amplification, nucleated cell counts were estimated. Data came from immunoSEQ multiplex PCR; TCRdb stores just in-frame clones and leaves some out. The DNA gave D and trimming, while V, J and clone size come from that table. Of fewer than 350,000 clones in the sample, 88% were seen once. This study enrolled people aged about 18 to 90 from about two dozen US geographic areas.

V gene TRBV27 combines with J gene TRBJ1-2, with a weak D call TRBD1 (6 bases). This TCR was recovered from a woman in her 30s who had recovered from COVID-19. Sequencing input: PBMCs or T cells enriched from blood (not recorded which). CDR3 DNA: TGTGCCAGCAGCCTTTTTCAGGGGTCTAGCTATGGCTACACCTTC. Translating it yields CASSLFQGSSYGYTF.